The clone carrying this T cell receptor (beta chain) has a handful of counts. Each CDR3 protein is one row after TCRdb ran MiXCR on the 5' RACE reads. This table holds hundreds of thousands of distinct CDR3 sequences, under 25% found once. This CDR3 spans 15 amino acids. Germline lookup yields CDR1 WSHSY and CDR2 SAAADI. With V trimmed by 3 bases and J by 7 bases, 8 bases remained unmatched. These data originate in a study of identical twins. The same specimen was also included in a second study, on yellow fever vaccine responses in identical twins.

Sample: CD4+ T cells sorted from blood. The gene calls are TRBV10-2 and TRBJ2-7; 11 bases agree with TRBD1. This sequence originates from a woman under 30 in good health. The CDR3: CASSETGQGAYEQYF. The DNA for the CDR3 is TGCGCCAGCAGTGAAACAGGACAGGGGGCGTATGAGCAGTACTTC.